These 2 T cell receptor beta chains came from one sample sequenced in a study of cytomegalovirus exposure and HLA in healthy donors. 13 Jbeta primers and 60 Vbeta primers were used for the PCR. Sequencing used immunoSEQ multiplex PCR; TCRdb keeps in-frame clones, though not all of them. Its clone listing holds approximately 110,000 clones. The sequenced sample consisted of PBMCs. The receptors stem from a man between 18 and 29 years old in good health and CMV-seronegative.

This chain uses TRBV7-2 with TRBJ2-7; 8 bases line up with TRBD1. Germline-derived CDR1 and CDR2 are SGHTA and FQGNSA. Trimming removed 1 base from V and 3 bases from J; junction bases left unmatched: 5. This CDR3 is 15 amino acids long. The CDR3 is CASSLGSGGDYEQYF. CDR3 DNA sequence: TGTGCCAGCAGCTTAGGGTCAGGGGGCGACTACGAGCAGTACTTC.

The gene calls are TRBV5-1 and TRBJ2-1, with 7 positions matching TRBD2. The J segment lost 3 bases and the V segment lost 7 bases, leaving 4 bases of the junction unmatched. The CDR3 loop spans 13 amino acids. The germline gives CDR1 SGHRS, CDR2 YFSETQ. In nucleotides, the CDR3 is TGCGCCAGCTGGGCGGGAGTCTACAATGAGCAGTTCTTC. Translating gives CASWAGVYNEQFF.